The clone carrying this TCR beta chain appeared once. As yet, its antigen is unknown. These data originate in a study of shared clonotypes between healthy human individuals. Study-level points and caveats: Generation probabilities were higher for clonotypes shared across all four sorted-subset donors than for unshared ones. The expectation was that sequencing depth would affect clonotype sharing among donors.

Some clones are missing from TCRdb's copy, which holds only in-frame ones; the method was immunoSEQ multiplex PCR. In the table there are approximately 1.1 million clones, approximately 80% of which are singletons. This TCR derives from a man between 18 and 29 years old in good health. Some clones in this sample may be carry-over from other donors' samples. The sequenced material came from memory CD4+ T cells from PBMCs. The subset here: CD45RA-negative fraction.

CDR3 amino acids: CSVEGASPETQYF. Here the CDR3 DNA reads TGCAGCGTTGAAGGGGCTAGCCCCGAGACCCAGTACTTC. V is TRBV29-1 and J is TRBJ2-5, with D possibly TRBD2 on 5 matching bases. Germline V lookup: CDR1 SQVTM, CDR2 ANQGSEA. Trimming took off 1 base at V and 5 bases at J, with 11 bases between the two ends. This CDR3 has 13 residues.